The rows below give T cell receptor beta chains drawn from one sample of a study of regulatory T cells in long-lasting Graves disease. TCRdb analysed the multiplex PCR reads with MiXCR anew, one entry per CDR3 protein. The sample consists of about 420,000 distinct CDR3 sequences, about 16% of them appearing once. The same data also went into a second study, on T cells in Graves' hyperthyroidism and ophthalmopathy.

Material: peripheral blood mononuclear cells (PBMCs), obtained at new diagnosis, from a patient treated with antithyroid drugs. The receptors shown here come from a woman under 30 with Graves disease. CDR3s include the opening cysteine and the closing phenylalanine or tryptophan. The order of the fields is clone size, J gene, D gene, V gene, CDR3 DNA, CDR3 protein. D genes are given only for firm matches. A clone size is listed for some rows: how often the clone was seen (once, few, many), or a class if it is expanded.

many	TRBJ1-4	-	TRBV12-3/TRBV12-4	TGTGCCAGCAGCTGGGGAGTAACTAATGAAAAACTGTTTTTT	CASSWGVTNEKLFF
-	TRBJ2-2	-	TRBV12-3/TRBV12-4	TGTGCCAGCAGTTTAGTAGCGGCTTACACCGGGGAGCTGTTTTTT	CASSLVAAYTGELFF
many	TRBJ2-5	-	TRBV7-2	TGTGCCAGCAGCTTAAGTAAGGCGAACGGGGAGACCCAGTACTTC	CASSLSKANGETQYF
many	TRBJ1-2	TRBD1	TRBV28	TGTGCCAGCAGTGGCAATGGACAGGGCGGTCATGGCTACACCTTC	CASSGNGQGGHGYTF
many	TRBJ2-5	TRBD2	TRBV15	TGTGCCACCAGCAGAGCCTGGGATCCTGCAGGACTAGCGGCAAACAATCTCAAAGAGACCCAGTACTTC	CATSRAWDPAGLAANNLKETQYF
-	TRBJ2-1	-	TRBV19	TGTGCCAGCGAAAGAGGACGGTCGCTGTTCTTC	CASERGRSLFF
-	TRBJ2-7	-	TRBV20-1	TGCAGTGCTCAAGGGAGGGGGAACGAGCAGTACTTC	CSAQGRGNEQYF
-	TRBJ2-2	-	TRBV18	TGTGCCAGCTCACCTTCAGGACAGAACACCGGGGAGCTGTTTTTT	CASSPSGQNTGELFF
-	TRBJ2-6	-	TRBV28	TGTGCCAGCCTCGACAGGTCAACTGGGGCCAACGTCCTGACTTTC	CASLDRSTGANVLTF
-	TRBJ2-7	-	TRBV20-1	TGCAGTGCTGGCGGGGGCGCGATCTACGAGCAGTACTTC	CSAGGGAIYEQYF
many	TRBJ2-7	-	TRBV27	TGTGCCAGCAGCCAAACAGGATACTACGAGCAGTACTTC	CASSQTGYYEQYF
-	TRBJ2-4	-	TRBV10-2	TGCGCCAGCAGAGGGCTTGCTAGCGAAAACATTCAGTACTTC	CASRGLASENIQYF
many	TRBJ1-3	-	TRBV28	TGTGCCAGCGGGCCGGGGGACACTCAGCCCGACCCCTCTGGAAACACCATATATTTT	CASGPGDTQPDPSGNTIYF
-	TRBJ2-3	-	TRBV19	TGTGCCAGTAGACAGGCCGTGGGAGATACGCAGTATTTT	CASRQAVGDTQYF
-	TRBJ1-2	-	TRBV11-3	TGTGCCAGCAGCATGGACAGTGCATACGGCTACACCTTC	CASSMDSAYGYTF
many	TRBJ2-1	TRBD1	TRBV20-1	TGCAGTGCTCCTCGTACAGGGGGCTATGAGCAGTTCTTC	CSAPRTGGYEQFF